Following are 24 T cell receptor beta chains from one sample sequenced in a study of T-cell memory formation after mild COVID-19. TCRdb passed the 5' RACE reads through MiXCR, listing each CDR3 protein once. The sample includes some 300,000 distinct CDR3 sequences, roughly a fifth of them seen just once. The sequencing sample was made of PBMCs or a T cell subset sorted from them (not recorded which). These receptors were obtained from a man between 18 and 35 years old who had mild COVID-19 (a few samples of this study predate the infection). Cell type and time point are not known.

The chain has TRBV9 and TRBJ2-1; the match to TRBD2 covers 7 bases. V was pared by 3 bases and J by 0 bases, with 3 bases of the junction left unmatched. The germline gives CDR1 SGDLS, CDR2 YYNGEE. This CDR3 contains 15 residues. This CDR3 is CASSAGGNSYNEQFF. The CDR3 DNA sequence: TGTGCCAGCAGCGCCGGGGGGAACTCCTACAATGAGCAGTTCTTC.

The chain carries TRBV5-1 and TRBJ2-3; 7 bases line up with TRBD1. Germline trimming cut 3 bases from V and 6 bases from J; bases unmatched to any gene: 13. Germline V gene data show CDR1 as SGHRS and CDR2 as YFSETQ. The CDR3 is 16 amino acids. In DNA form, the CDR3 reads TGCGCCAGCAGCTGGACAGGTCCTGTGCCGGTGGATACGCAGTATTTT. Translated: CASSWTGPVPVDTQYF.

This clonotype was seen a handful of times. The rearrangement uses TRBV7-3 and TRBJ1-1; 10 bases match TRBD1. From germline, CDR1 is SGHTA and CDR2 FQGTGA. This CDR3 contains 13 residues. Losses at the gene ends were 5 bases for V and 10 bases for J; bases not matched to a gene: 7. The CDR3 region has the DNA TGTGCCAGCAGCCCACGACAGGGGGCGGCAGCTTTCTTT. Translating it yields CASSPRQGAAAFF. The variable domain in full, with the rest retrieved from reference TRBV7-3 and TRBJ1-1, is GAGVSQTPSNKVTEKGKYVELRCDPISGHTALYWYRQSLGQGPEFLIYFQGTGAADDSGLPNDRFFAVRPEGSVSTLKIQRTERGDSAVYLCASSPRQGAAAFFGQGTRLTVV.

The gene calls are TRBV5-1 and TRBJ2-7, with D unresolved. The length of the CDR3 is 14 residues. CDR1 and CDR2 (germline): SGHRS, YFSETQ. Trimming cost V 3 bases and J 3 bases, with 13 bases left between them. Here the CDR3 DNA reads TGCGCCAGCAGCTCGTGGCCCAGTAGCTACGAGCAGTACTTC. The encoded protein is CASSSWPSSYEQYF.

This clonotype was detected a few times. The chain carries TRBV5-1 and TRBJ2-2; 10 positions agree with TRBD2. Trimming at V came to 4 bases and at J to 0 bases, leaving 9 bases not matched to a gene. Germline CDR1 reads SGHRS; CDR2 reads YFSETQ. The CDR3 is 18 amino acids. The CDR3 loop is CASSPRPSGGANTGELFF. CDR3 bases: TGCGCCAGCAGCCCCCGACCCAGCGGGGGGGCGAACACCGGGGAGCTGTTTTTT.

V usage is TRBV7-2 and J usage is TRBJ2-7; TRBD2 matches 7 bases. CDR1 is SGHTA and CDR2 is FQGNSA in the germline V gene. The V gene end was trimmed by 3 bases and the J gene end by 2 bases; junction bases not matched to a gene: 4. The CDR3 sequence is 14 residues long. The CDR3 nucleotides are TGTGCCAGCAGCTTGGGCGGGGGACCCTACGAGCAGTACTTC. Protein: CASSLGGGPYEQYF. The whole variable domain, remainder taken from reference TRBV7-2 and TRBJ2-7, is GAGVSQSPSNKVTEKGKDVELRCDPISGHTALYWYRQSLGQGLEFLIYFQGNSAPDKSGLPSDRFSAERTGGSVSTLTIQRTQQEDSAVYLCASSLGGGPYEQYFGPGTRLTVT.

CDR3 nucleotide sequence: TGTGCCAGCAGCCTGACTAGCGGGGGGATCGCAGATACGCAGTATTTT. Translating it yields CASSLTSGGIADTQYF. The V and J genes are TRBV7-3 and TRBJ2-3, with 13 positions matching TRBD2. CDR1 and CDR2 (germline): SGHTA, FQGTGA. V was pared by 5 bases and J by 4 bases, with 6 bases of the junction left unmatched. There are 16 residues in the CDR3.

This clonotype was seen at least ten times. The chain recombines TRBV5-1 with TRBJ2-1; tentative D call: TRBD2 (5 bases). V lost 2 bases and J 5 bases, leaving 8 bases between the germline ends. Germline CDR1 is SGHRS and CDR2 is YFSETQ. The CDR3 is 13 residues long. The CDR3 loop reads CASSLSGNNEQFF. In DNA form, the CDR3 reads TGCGCCAGCAGCTTATCGGGGAACAATGAGCAGTTCTTC.

This clonotype was seen a handful of times. The chain carries TRBV3-1 and TRBJ1-2, with 8 nucleotides matching TRBD1. Germline CDR1 is LGHDT and CDR2 is YNNKEL (reference sequence). Trimming removed 2 bases from V and 8 bases from J; junction bases left unmatched: 10. The CDR3 is made up of 15 amino acids. In DNA, the CDR3 is TGTGCCAGCAGCCAACCCCGGACAGGGATTGAGGGCTACACCTTC. Amino acids: CASSQPRTGIEGYTF.

In its sample, this clonotype was seen once. The V gene is TRBV27, the J gene TRBJ1-5; maybe TRBD1 (6 bases). Germline V lookup: CDR1 MNHEY, CDR2 SMNVEV (reference sequence). V shed 5 bases and J shed 4 bases, with 15 bases lying between them. The CDR3 length is 15 residues. This CDR3 reads CASSTMGHQNQPQHF. As DNA, the CDR3 is TGTGCCAGCAGTACCATGGGACACCAGAATCAGCCCCAGCATTTT.

This clonotype was counted at least ten times. This chain connects TRBV7-2 to TRBJ2-3, with a tentative D call TRBD1 (6 bases). Germline CDR1 and CDR2: SGHTA and FQGNSA. V gave up 4 bases and J gave up 11 bases, with 16 bases separating them. This CDR3 is 13 amino acids long. The CDR3 reads CASSSMDSSRQYF. Here the CDR3 DNA reads TGTGCCAGCAGCTCCATGGACAGTTCACGGCAGTATTTT.

The J gene is TRBJ1-6, the V gene TRBV6-5, with 10 positions matching TRBD1. Germline CDR1 MNHEY, CDR2 SVGAGI. Trimming took 0 bases from V and 9 from J; bases not matched to a gene: 2. The CDR3 has 15 amino acids. The CDR3 DNA reads as TGTGCCAGCAGTTACTCGGGACAGGGGACTTCACCCCTCCACTTT. This translates into CASSYSGQGTSPLHF.

The chain combines TRBV6-6 with TRBJ2-7, with 8 bases lining up with TRBD1. This CDR3 has 16 amino acids. J was trimmed by 1 base and V by 5 bases; bases with no gene match: 10. Germline V lookup: CDR1 MNHNY, CDR2 SVGAGI (reference sequence). In DNA form, the CDR3 reads TGTGCCAGCAGTCACAGAGGACAGGGTAGGTCCTACGAGCAGTACGTC. Protein product: CASSHRGQGRSYEQYV.

V usage is TRBV3-1 and J usage is TRBJ2-3; D is unclear. This CDR3 is built from 17 residues. Per germline, CDR1 LGHDT and CDR2 YNNKEL (reference sequence). V lost 4 bases, J lost 2 bases, and 19 bases lay in between. CDR3 nucleotide sequence: TGTGCCAGCAGCCCCCTAAGATCCACTTCATTCACAGATACGCAGTATTTT. Encoded protein: CASSPLRSTSFTDTQYF.

The V and J genes are TRBV7-3 and TRBJ2-1; the match to TRBD2 covers 8 bases. This CDR3 comprises 14 residues. Germline loops: CDR1 SGHTA, CDR2 FQGTGA. J lost 10 bases, V lost 2 bases, and 7 bases had no gene match. The CDR3 sequence: CASSLPGLAREQFF. Here the CDR3 DNA reads TGTGCCAGCAGCTTACCAGGACTAGCTCGAGAGCAGTTCTTC.

The chain is built from TRBV6-6 and TRBJ2-7; tentatively, D is TRBD1 or TRBD2 (5 bases each). V was trimmed by 5 bases and J by 0 bases, leaving 8 bases between them. The CDR3 covers 13 residues. From germline, CDR1 is MNHNY and CDR2 SVGAGI (reference sequence). The CDR3 DNA is TGTGCCAGCAGTACAGGACTCTCCTACGAGCAGTACGTC. Its translation: CASSTGLSYEQYV.

This clonotype was recorded only once. This sequence joins TRBV5-1 and TRBJ2-5; TRBD2 is a possible D gene (7 bases). There are 15 residues in the CDR3. Germline V lookup: CDR1 SGHRS, CDR2 YFSETQ. Trimming shortened V by 3 bases and J by 5 bases, and 17 bases separated the two germline ends. The CDR3 sequence is CASSWGGLSPETQYF. CDR3 nucleotides: TGCGCCAGCAGCTGGGGGGGGCTCTCCCCTGAGACCCAGTACTTC.

J is TRBJ2-3 and V is TRBV30; TRBD1 agrees at 8 bases. This CDR3 spans 11 amino acids. Germline CDR1 is GTSNPN and CDR2 is SVGIG (reference sequence). After removal of 5 bases from V and 10 bases from J, the junction contained 5 bases not matched to a gene. This CDR3 is CAWLRGLAQYF. The CDR3 nucleotides read TGTGCCTGGCTCAGGGGGCTGGCGCAGTATTTT.

The rearrangement joins TRBV9 to TRBJ1-2; 9 nucleotides agree with TRBD1. The CDR3 spans 17 residues. Germline CDR1 reads SGDLS; CDR2 reads YYNGEE. V dropped 4 bases and J dropped 0; count of bases not matched to a gene: 10. CDR3 region: CASSPVVQGATNYGYTF. DNA of the CDR3: TGTGCCAGCAGCCCCGTAGTACAGGGGGCAACTAACTATGGCTACACCTTC.

This clonotype has more than one count but fewer than ten. The chain recombines TRBV7-8 with TRBJ2-5, with D possibly called TRBD1 or TRBD2 (6 bases each). There are 17 residues in the CDR3. V gave up 6 bases and J gave up 5 bases, with 25 bases separating them. Per germline, CDR1 SGHVS and CDR2 FQNEAQ. The CDR3 region is CASRMDPTSGAGETQYF. CDR3 nucleotides: TGTGCCAGCAGGATGGACCCAACATCGGGGGCCGGGGAGACCCAGTACTTC.

V is TRBV5-1 and J is TRBJ1-1; D gene uncertain. Germline V gene data show CDR1 as SGHRS and CDR2 as YFSETQ. This CDR3 comprises 12 residues. The V and J ends lost 8 bases and 3 bases respectively, with 11 bases between them. DNA for the CDR3: TGCGCCAGTAAGGGTGCGGACACTGAAGCTTTCTTT. Translating it yields CASKGADTEAFF.

As DNA, the CDR3 is TGCGCCAGCAGCAGGGCCCTTCATGAGCAGTTCTTC. This gives the protein CASSRALHEQFF. This chain links TRBV5-1 with TRBJ2-1; D ambiguous. Germline-derived CDR1 and CDR2 are SGHRS and YFSETQ. The CDR3 runs to 12 residues. V was shortened by 4 bases and J by 8 bases, with 10 bases between the two germline ends.

This chain uses TRBV7-9 with TRBJ1-1, with 8 bases matching TRBD1. The V segment lost 5 bases and the J segment 1 base; nucleotides outside the gene matches: 6. CDR3 size: 15 residues. Germline assignment: CDR1 SEHNR and CDR2 FQNEAQ (reference sequence). The CDR3 coding sequence is TGTGCCAGCAGCCCGAGGACAGGGAGGAACACTGAAGCTTTCTTT. This gives the protein CASSPRTGRNTEAFF.

V is TRBV20-1 and J is TRBJ1-4; D is ambiguous. Germline CDR1 and CDR2: DFQATT and SNEGSKA (reference sequence). Trimming removed 6 bases from V and 7 bases from J, with 18 bases in between. CDR3 length: 14 amino acids. The DNA of the CDR3 is TGCAGTGCCGCCTCAGCGGGGAGGACTGAAAAACTGTTTTTT. Translated, it gives CSAASAGRTEKLFF.